The clone carrying this T cell receptor (beta chain) has only one observation. Measured with immunoSEQ multiplex PCR; TCRdb has only the in-frame clones, and not every one. The table shows about 140,000 clones, with roughly 81% occurring only once. This sample stems from a study of cytomegalovirus exposure and HLA in healthy donors. This sequence was found in a woman in her 30s in good health and CMV-seronegative. Input material: PBMCs.

The CDR3 DNA reads TGTGCCAGCAGTCCTACAGGGGCATCTGGAAACACCATATATTTT. This translates into CASSPTGASGNTIYF. This chain uses TRBV6-1 with TRBJ1-3, with 7 nucleotides matching TRBD1. CDR1 is MNHNS, CDR2 SASEGT, per germline. With 5 bases clipped from V and 1 base from J, the junction kept 5 bases outside the gene matches. The CDR3 consists of 15 residues.